The T cell receptor beta chain under discussion was sequenced for a study of blood T cell repertoires in COVID-19. The table came from immunoSEQ multiplex PCR; TCRdb's copy has only in-frame clones and leaves some out. The data show 300,000 to 350,000 clones, 80% to 90% seen once. The V end was cut by 5 bases, the J end by 5 bases, with 15 bases between. The CDR3 consists of 15 residues. Per the germline V gene, CDR1 is SGHNT and CDR2 is YENEEA. The sample comprised PBMCs or T cells enriched from blood (not recorded which). This chain joins TRBV11-3 and TRBJ2-2, with D possibly being TRBD2 (6 bases). The sequence was obtained from a man aged 25-45 years who had recovered from COVID-19. The CDR3 nucleotides are TGTGCCAGCAGCCCTTCGCGGGGTGTAACCGGGGAGCTGTTTTTT. Translated, it gives CASSPSRGVTGELFF. The full variable domain, completed using reference TRBV11-3 and TRBJ2-2, is EAGVVQSPRYKIIEKKQPVAFWCNPISGHNTLYWYLQNLGQGPELLIRYENEEAVDDSQLPKDRFSAERLKGVDSTLKIQPAELGDSAVYLCASSPSRGVTGELFFGEGSRLTVL.